The clone carrying this TCR beta chain was observed a few times. The data were obtained in a study of T-cell memory formation after mild COVID-19. MiXCR, applied by TCRdb to the 5' RACE reads, yields one record per CDR3 protein. The profile shows 200,000 to 250,000 distinct CDR3 sequences, approximately 10% of them singletons. The V gene's germline CDR1 is DFQATT and CDR2 SNEGSKA (reference sequence). The CDR3 length is 16 residues. With 0 bases removed from V and 1 base from J, the gap between germline ends came to 15 bases. Sequencing was performed on PBMCs or a T cell subset sorted from them (not recorded which). The rearrangement joins TRBV20-1 to TRBJ1-1, with D unresolved. This TCR came from a man aged 18 to 29 who had mild COVID-19 (a few samples of this study predate the infection). Cell type and time point are not known. CDR3 nucleotide sequence: TGCAGTGCTAGAGATCCTCGCCCGGACGGGAACACTGAAGCTTTCTTT. Translating it yields CSARDPRPDGNTEAFF.